Below, 26 T cell receptor beta chains from the same sample are listed, as sequenced in a study of cytomegalovirus exposure and HLA in healthy donors. Primers: 60 Vbeta forward and 13 Jbeta reverse. The data were produced by immunoSEQ multiplex PCR, yet TCRdb's version contains in-frame clones alone and is incomplete. The data contain about 120,000 clones, about 81% of them singletons. Sequencing input: PBMCs. These receptors were collected from a woman between 40 and 50 years old in good health and CMV-seropositive.

This sequence joins TRBV5-6 and TRBJ2-7; D unresolved. CDR1 and CDR2 from the germline V gene are SGHDT and YYEEEE. CDR3 length equals 14 residues. Between the trimmed V and J ends, which lost 3 bases and 3 bases, there was a span of 13 bases. CDR3 sequence (DNA): TGTGCCAGCAGCTCCTCGATCACAATCTACGAGCAGTACTTC. It translates to CASSSSITIYEQYF. Full variable domain (outside the CDR3, taken from reference TRBV5-6 and TRBJ2-7): DAGVTQSPTHLIKTRGQQVTLRCSPKSGHDTVSWYQQALGQGPQFIFQYYEEEERQRGNFPDRFSGHQFPNYSSELNVNALLLGDSALYLCASSSSITIYEQYFGPGTRLTVT.

This clone appeared once. The chain has TRBV5-4 and TRBJ1-1; no firm D call. The CDR3 extends over 14 amino acids. Germline V lookup: CDR1 SGHNT, CDR2 YYREEE (reference sequence). Trimming pared 4 bases from V and 0 bases from J, leaving 10 bases between. The CDR3 is CASSPEALNTEAFF. CDR3 DNA: TGTGCCAGCAGCCCCGAAGCGCTGAACACTGAAGCTTTCTTT. The whole variable domain, filled in from reference TRBV5-4 and TRBJ1-1, reads ETGVTQSPTHLIKTRGQQVTLRCSSQSGHNTVSWYQQALGQGPQFIFQYYREEENGRGNFPPRFSGLQFPNYSSELNVNALELDDSALYLCASSPEALNTEAFFGQGTRLTVV.

This clone was detected only a few times. The chain joins TRBV15 to TRBJ2-3; 8 bases match TRBD2. Germline V gene sequence: CDR1 LNHNV, CDR2 YYDKDF (reference sequence). This CDR3 contains 15 residues. V was pared by 4 bases and J by 2 bases, with 5 bases of the junction left unmatched. The CDR3 DNA follows: TGTGCCACCAGCACCCGGGAGGGGCACACAGATACGCAGTATTTT. Protein: CATSTREGHTDTQYF.

V gene TRBV5-1 combines with J gene TRBJ2-5; 9 nucleotides match TRBD2. After removal of 0 bases from V and 2 bases from J, the junction contained 8 bases not matched to a gene. The CDR3 covers 17 residues. Germline CDR1 and CDR2: SGHRS and YFSETQ. Written as DNA, the CDR3 is TGCGCCAGCAGCTTGGGGCTAGCGGGATTTGTTCAAGAGACCCAGTACTTC. Translated, it gives CASSLGLAGFVQETQYF.

The rearrangement uses TRBV5-1 and TRBJ2-1, with TRBD2 as a possible D gene (6 bases). This CDR3 has 15 amino acids. V shed 0 bases and J shed 15 bases, with 22 bases lying between them. CDR1 and CDR2 (germline): SGHRS, YFSETQ. For the CDR3, the DNA is TGCGCCAGCAGCTTGGACTCTAGCGCTACGTCGGGGCTGTTCTTC. It specifies CASSLDSSATSGLFF. The whole variable domain, filled in from reference TRBV5-1 and TRBJ2-1, reads KAGVTQTPRYLIKTRGQQVTLSCSPISGHRSVSWYQQTPGQGLQFLFEYFSETQRNKGNFPGRFSGRQFSNSRSEMNVSTLELGDSALYLCASSLDSSATSGLFFGPGTRLTVL.

This chain's CDR3 is CASSVGTGLDYGYTF. In DNA, the CDR3 is TGTGCCAGCAGCGTAGGAACAGGGTTGGACTATGGCTACACCTTC. This chain joins TRBV9 and TRBJ1-2; TRBD1 is a possible D gene (6 bases). Germline V gene sequence: CDR1 SGDLS, CDR2 YYNGEE. This CDR3 region has 15 residues. V lost 0 bases and J lost 3, with 12 bases in between.

A single count supports this clone. This sequence joins TRBV7-2 and TRBJ2-5, with TRBD1 identical over 8 bases. After removal of 0 bases from V and 4 bases from J, the junction contained 4 bases not matched to a gene. The germline V gene encodes CDR1 SGHTA and CDR2 FQGNSA. CDR3 length equals 15 residues. CDR3 coding DNA: TGTGCCAGCAGCTTAGCGACAGGGGCAGGAGAGACCCAGTACTTC. Protein: CASSLATGAGETQYF. Combining the CDR3 with reference TRBV7-2 and TRBJ2-5 gives the whole variable domain GAGVSQSPSNKVTEKGKDVELRCDPISGHTALYWYRQSLGQGLEFLIYFQGNSAPDKSGLPSDRFSAERTGGSVSTLTIQRTQQEDSAVYLCASSLATGAGETQYFGPGTRLLVL.

V usage is TRBV21-1 and J usage is TRBJ1-2; the table's D call TRBD1 went unverified against the DNA. TRBV21-1 is classified as a pseudogene. This CDR3 has 15 amino acids. CDR3 nucleotide sequence: TGTGCCAGCAGCCCCCAGGGGACAGCTAACTATGGCTACACCTTC. Translated, it gives CASSPQGTANYGYTF.

This chain uses TRBV4-3 with TRBJ2-3, with D perhaps matching TRBD2 (6 bases). Trimming took off 2 bases at V and 1 base at J, with 13 bases between the two ends. CDR3 length: 16 amino acids. Per germline, CDR1 LGHNA and CDR2 YSLEER. The DNA for the CDR3 is TGCGCCAGCAGCCAAAGGCTAGCGCTGGGCACAGATACGCAGTATTTT. Protein sequence: CASSQRLALGTDTQYF.

The chain joins TRBV7-2 to TRBJ2-5, with 12 bases lining up with TRBD2. Germline V gene sequence: CDR1 SGHTA, CDR2 FQGNSA. The CDR3 has 15 amino acids. The trim removed 4 bases at V and 2 bases at J, leaving 2 bases unmatched. The chain's CDR3 is CASSWTSGEQETQYF. CDR3 nucleotides: TGTGCCAGCAGCTGGACTAGCGGGGAACAAGAGACCCAGTACTTC.

This sequence joins TRBV10-3 and TRBJ2-3; 8 nucleotides agree with TRBD2. J was trimmed by 7 bases and V by 11 bases; bases with no gene match: 8. The CDR3 has 12 amino acids. Germline V gene lookup returns CDR1 ENHRY and CDR2 SYGVKD. The CDR3 sequence is CAVLGGANTQYF. In DNA form, the CDR3 reads TGTGCCGTACTCGGGGGGGCCAATACGCAGTATTTT.

The V and J genes are TRBV6-5 and TRBJ2-7; 7 bases match TRBD2. V lost 2 bases, J lost 0 bases, and 4 bases stayed unmatched. Germline lookup yields CDR1 MNHEY and CDR2 SVGAGI. This CDR3 region has 15 residues. Here the CDR3 DNA reads TGTGCCAGCAGTTACCGGGGGGACTACTCCTACGAGCAGTACTTC. Translation gives CASSYRGDYSYEQYF.

The J gene is TRBJ1-2, the V gene TRBV27; 8 positions agree with TRBD1. Germline values: CDR1 MNHEY, CDR2 SMNVEV (reference sequence). The CDR3 has 15 residues. The junction had 9 bases not matched to a gene; V was cut back by 5 bases and J by 4 bases. CDR3 DNA: TGTGCCAGCAGTATCAGACAGGGGCTGAGCTATGGCTACACCTTC. Protein product: CASSIRQGLSYGYTF.

The gene calls are TRBV10-1 and TRBJ2-1; 9 bases map to TRBD2. The junction had 17 bases not matched to a gene; V was cut back by 8 bases and J by 0 bases. This CDR3 is built from 19 residues. The germline gives CDR1 WNHNN, CDR2 SYGVQD (reference sequence). The CDR3 loop reads CASLKIGLAGNRSYNEQFF. CDR3 bases: TGCGCCAGCCTAAAGATAGGGCTAGCGGGAAACCGCTCCTACAATGAGCAGTTCTTC.

The chain's CDR3 is CASSPLPGQGGNYEQYF. CDR3 coding DNA: TGTGCCAGCTCACCCCTCCCGGGACAGGGAGGGAACTACGAGCAGTACTTC. The chain carries TRBV18 and TRBJ2-7; 9 bases fit TRBD1. Germline V gives CDR1 KGHSH, CDR2 LQKENI. This CDR3 has 17 amino acids. V lost 3 bases to trimming and J lost 3 bases; unmatched junction nucleotides: 12.

This chain joins TRBV6-5 and TRBJ1-2; D is possibly TRBD1 (5 bases). The CDR3 is 12 residues long. V lost 6 bases, J lost 4 bases, and 9 bases lay in between. Germline CDR1 MNHEY, CDR2 SVGAGI. CDR3 region: CASRAGLYGYTF. CDR3 coding DNA: TGTGCCAGCAGGGCAGGGCTCTATGGCTACACCTTC.

The V gene is TRBV11-3, the J gene TRBJ2-1; 8 bases are a match to TRBD1. Trimming cost V 8 bases and J 4 bases; bases outside gene matches: 10. Germline-derived CDR1 and CDR2 are SGHNT and YENEEA. This CDR3 has 15 amino acids. The CDR3 DNA reads TGTGCCAGCTCTGGCCGGGACAGGAATTACAATGAGCAGTTCTTC. Translating it yields CASSGRDRNYNEQFF.

The chain carries TRBV19 and TRBJ2-7, with 8 bases matching TRBD1. This CDR3 spans 17 amino acids. Germline CDR1 is LNHDA and CDR2 is SQIVND (reference sequence). The trim removed 2 bases at V and 6 bases at J, leaving 15 bases unmatched. The CDR3 DNA reads as TGTGCCAGTAGTATAAAAAGCGGACAGGGTTATCCAGGCGAGCAGTACTTC. Its protein is CASSIKSGQGYPGEQYF.

This clone was found a few times. V and J are TRBV27 and TRBJ2-1; 8 bases fit TRBD1. The J segment lost 2 bases and the V segment lost 5 bases, leaving 5 bases of the junction unmatched. This CDR3 region has 15 residues. The germline V gene has CDR1 MNHEY and CDR2 SMNVEV (reference sequence). CDR3 residues: CASSGGTGPYNEQFF. In DNA form, the CDR3 reads TGTGCCAGCAGTGGGGGGACAGGCCCCTACAATGAGCAGTTCTTC.

This clone occurred once. This sequence joins TRBV4-3 and TRBJ1-2, with 9 positions matching TRBD1. The CDR3 consists of 15 residues. From germline, CDR1 is LGHNA and CDR2 YSLEER. V lost 1 base and J lost 7; bases outside the gene matches: 7. DNA for the CDR3: TGCGCCAGCAGCCAAGGGGGACAGGGTGTTTTTGGCTACACCTTC. It codes for CASSQGGQGVFGYTF.

This chain uses TRBV21-1 with TRBJ1-3; the table's D call, TRBD1, was not checked against the DNA. TRBV21-1 is termed a pseudogene. The CDR3 is 11 residues long. In DNA, the CDR3 is TGTGCCACCCAGGTCCGCCACACCATATATTTT. Translating gives CATQVRHTIYF.

V is TRBV29-1 and J is TRBJ2-3; 12 nucleotides line up with TRBD2. V shed 7 bases, J shed 8 bases, and the junction held 10 bases outside the gene matches. The length of the CDR3 is 14 residues. The germline CDR1 and CDR2 sequences are SQVTM and ANQGSEA. The CDR3 DNA reads as TGCAGCGCCAAACTAGCGGGAGGTCCTGTTACGCAGTATTTT. This gives the protein CSAKLAGGPVTQYF.

This chain joins TRBV5-6 and TRBJ2-3; 9 nucleotides match TRBD1. With V trimmed by 4 bases and J by 3 bases, 15 bases remained unmatched. CDR1 and CDR2 from the germline V gene are SGHDT and YYEEEE. The CDR3 covers 18 residues. As DNA, the CDR3 is TGTGCCAGCAGCGGAACGGGGACAGGGAACGCGATGACAGATACGCAGTATTTT. Translating it yields CASSGTGTGNAMTDTQYF.

This chain connects TRBV29-1 to TRBJ1-1, with D unclear. CDR1 and CDR2 from the germline V gene are SQVTM and ANQGSEA. The V and J ends lost 3 bases and 1 base respectively, with 6 bases between them. This CDR3 is 12 amino acids long. CDR3 residues: CSVDPENTEAFF. CDR3 coding DNA: TGCAGCGTTGATCCAGAGAACACTGAAGCTTTCTTT. Full variable domain (rest looked up from reference TRBV29-1 and TRBJ1-1): SAVISQKPSRDICQRGTSLTIQCQVDSQVTMMFWYRQQPGQSLTLIATANQGSEATYESGFVIDKFPISRPNLTFSTLTVSNMSPEDSSIYLCSVDPENTEAFFGQGTRLTVV.

The genes are TRBV7-2 and TRBJ1-1; weak D call: TRBD1 (6 bases). Germline CDR1 and CDR2: SGHTA and FQGNSA. The CDR3 is made up of 14 amino acids. V lost 1 base and J 1 base, leaving 7 bases between the germline ends. The CDR3 DNA follows: TGTGCCAGCAGCTTAGTAGGGGGGAACACTGAAGCTTTCTTT. This encodes CASSLVGGNTEAFF.

The chain joins TRBV11-2 to TRBJ1-1; D may be TRBD1 (5 bases). The germline V gene has CDR1 SGHAT and CDR2 FQNNGV. V was trimmed by 1 base and J by 4 bases, leaving 16 bases between them. The CDR3 is 16 residues long. The CDR3 DNA is TGTGCCAGCAGCTTAGTTGGGCAGGGTTTGGGCACTGAAGCTTTCTTT. It specifies CASSLVGQGLGTEAFF.